Listed below are T cell receptor beta chains from one sample, sequenced in a study of shared clonotypes between healthy human individuals. Some clones are missing from TCRdb's copy, which holds only in-frame ones; the method was immunoSEQ multiplex PCR. The sample carries about 580,000 clones, roughly 98% recorded once. Material for sequencing was naive CD8+ T cells sorted from blood. These receptors originate from a man younger than 45 in good health. CDR3s include the opening cysteine and the closing phenylalanine or tryptophan. The order of the fields is CDR3 protein, CDR3 length, J gene, V gene.

cdr3_aa: CASSLAGAYEQYF; cdr3_length: 13; j_call: TRBJ2-7; v_call: TRBV7-9
cdr3_aa: CASSRQGVKTQYF; cdr3_length: 13; j_call: TRBJ2-5; v_call: TRBV6-5
cdr3_aa: CASSEVGTGYGYTF; cdr3_length: 14; j_call: TRBJ1-2; v_call: TRBV5-4
cdr3_aa: CSVGGGNIRNEQFF; cdr3_length: 14; j_call: TRBJ2-1; v_call: TRBV29-1
cdr3_aa: CASSFTGFQETQYF; cdr3_length: 14; j_call: TRBJ2-5; v_call: TRBV28
cdr3_aa: CASMEGMNTEAFF; cdr3_length: 13; j_call: TRBJ1-1; v_call: TRBV5-1
cdr3_aa: CASSYGVDSNTEAFF; cdr3_length: 15; j_call: TRBJ1-1; v_call: TRBV6-5
cdr3_aa: CATSRGVGEAFF; cdr3_length: 12; j_call: TRBJ1-1; v_call: TRBV15
cdr3_aa: CASSTTSYRVESTDTQYF; cdr3_length: 18; j_call: TRBJ2-3; v_call: TRBV28
cdr3_aa: CASGPWEATNEKLFF; cdr3_length: 15; j_call: TRBJ1-4; v_call: TRBV6-1
cdr3_aa: CASSSIRGIEREEQFF; cdr3_length: 16; j_call: TRBJ2-1; v_call: TRBV7-9
cdr3_aa: CASSIGGGGRWNEQFF; cdr3_length: 16; j_call: TRBJ2-1; v_call: TRBV19
cdr3_aa: CASSEGGQYF; cdr3_length: 10; j_call: TRBJ2-5; v_call: TRBV25-1
cdr3_aa: CASGHEQFF; cdr3_length: 9; j_call: TRBJ2-1; v_call: TRBV7-9
cdr3_aa: CASSSPYGAVRTDTQYF; cdr3_length: 17; j_call: TRBJ2-3; v_call: TRBV28
cdr3_aa: CASSQRGQGFYEQYF; cdr3_length: 15; j_call: TRBJ2-7; v_call: TRBV7-9
cdr3_aa: CASNTNYEQYF; cdr3_length: 11; j_call: TRBJ2-7; v_call: TRBV28
cdr3_aa: CASSRISGMYNEQFF; cdr3_length: 15; j_call: TRBJ2-1; v_call: TRBV7-9
cdr3_aa: CASGDNEQFF; cdr3_length: 10; j_call: TRBJ2-1; v_call: TRBV9
cdr3_aa: CASSLAGYSQETQYF; cdr3_length: 15; j_call: TRBJ2-5; v_call: TRBV7-2
cdr3_aa: CASSFLVRGDPNEQFF; cdr3_length: 16; j_call: TRBJ2-1; v_call: TRBV7-6
cdr3_aa: CASSLAGQGAWGYTF; cdr3_length: 15; j_call: TRBJ1-2; v_call: TRBV7-8
cdr3_aa: CASSLRGTYNEQFF; cdr3_length: 14; j_call: TRBJ2-1; v_call: TRBV27
cdr3_aa: CASSYLSGTKGNEQFF; cdr3_length: 16; j_call: TRBJ2-1; v_call: TRBV6-5
cdr3_aa: CASSQDSGGSYNEQFF; cdr3_length: 16; j_call: TRBJ2-1; v_call: TRBV4-3
cdr3_aa: CASSYWGNTEAFF; cdr3_length: 13; j_call: TRBJ1-1; v_call: TRBV27
cdr3_aa: CSVGTGTYEQYF; cdr3_length: 12; j_call: TRBJ2-7; v_call: TRBV29-1
cdr3_aa: CASSPAGIRETQYF; cdr3_length: 14; j_call: TRBJ2-5; v_call: TRBV18
cdr3_aa: CASSPRTAVTQETQYF; cdr3_length: 16; j_call: TRBJ2-5; v_call: TRBV4-1
cdr3_aa: CASSVVGGTDTQYF; cdr3_length: 14; j_call: TRBJ2-3; v_call: TRBV9
cdr3_aa: CASSFGTHDDEQYF; cdr3_length: 14; j_call: TRBJ2-7; v_call: TRBV5-4
cdr3_aa: CASSLGWDQPQHF; cdr3_length: 13; j_call: TRBJ1-5; v_call: TRBV5-1
cdr3_aa: CASSLAGPVSGYTF; cdr3_length: 14; j_call: TRBJ1-2; v_call: TRBV5-1
cdr3_aa: CASSPDERVDEQFF; cdr3_length: 14; j_call: TRBJ2-1; v_call: TRBV7-7
cdr3_aa: CASSLVGLARYEQYF; cdr3_length: 15; j_call: TRBJ2-7; v_call: TRBV7-8
cdr3_aa: CASSQVVNTEAFF; cdr3_length: 13; j_call: TRBJ1-1; v_call: TRBV4-3
cdr3_aa: CASTEGGSWGTDTQYF; cdr3_length: 16; j_call: TRBJ2-3; v_call: TRBV10-1
cdr3_aa: CAWTQGNQETQYF; cdr3_length: 13; j_call: TRBJ2-5; v_call: TRBV30
cdr3_aa: CASSWAGLVAYNEQFF; cdr3_length: 16; j_call: TRBJ2-1; v_call: TRBV19
cdr3_aa: CASSRYSSGERTGELFF; cdr3_length: 17; j_call: TRBJ2-2; v_call: TRBV13
cdr3_aa: CASSLGGGTFLTDTQYF; cdr3_length: 17; j_call: TRBJ2-3; v_call: TRBV7-8
cdr3_aa: CASTKHLISGNTIYF; cdr3_length: 15; j_call: TRBJ1-3; v_call: TRBV21-1